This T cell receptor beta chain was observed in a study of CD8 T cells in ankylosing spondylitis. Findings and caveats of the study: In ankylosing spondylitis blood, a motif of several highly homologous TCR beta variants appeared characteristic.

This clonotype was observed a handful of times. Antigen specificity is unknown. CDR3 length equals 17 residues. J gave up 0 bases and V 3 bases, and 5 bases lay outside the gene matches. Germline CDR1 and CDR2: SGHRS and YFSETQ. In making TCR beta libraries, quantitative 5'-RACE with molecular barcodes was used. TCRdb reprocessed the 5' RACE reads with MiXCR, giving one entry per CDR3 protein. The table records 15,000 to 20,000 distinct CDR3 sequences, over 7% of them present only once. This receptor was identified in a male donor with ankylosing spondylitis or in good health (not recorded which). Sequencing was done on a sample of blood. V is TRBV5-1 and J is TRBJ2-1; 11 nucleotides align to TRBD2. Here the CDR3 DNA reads TGCGCCAGCAGCTCTTTTAGCGGGAGGGGCTCCTACAATGAGCAGTTCTTC. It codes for CASSSFSGRGSYNEQFF.